These T cell receptor beta chains were read from a single sample in a study of T cell responses to AZD1222 COVID-19 vaccine. Profiling relied on immunoSEQ multiplex PCR, and the TCRdb table lists in-frame clones only, not all of them. The sample records around 160,000 clones, around 93% being singletons. Sequencing was performed on peripheral blood, taken on day 0 of AZD1222 vaccination. These receptors came from an adult in good health. Each CDR3 is given with its conserved first and last residue. D genes are given only for firm matches. Expanded clones are given a class, and other clones once, few, many or no size at all.

TRBJ2-1,TRBV5-1,.,few,CASQNLKAGNEQFF,TGCGCCAGCCAAAACCTAAAAGCTGGAAATGAGCAGTTCTTC
TRBJ1-2,TRBV10-2,.,.,CASSDSGSNGYTF,TGCGCCAGCAGTGATTCAGGATCAAATGGCTACACCTTC
TRBJ1-6,TRBV11-2,.,.,CASSSPGGYSPLHF,TGTGCCAGCAGCTCTCCTGGGGGATATTCACCCCTCCACTTT
TRBJ2-3,TRBV7-3,TRBD2,.,CASSSGTSEAFTQYF,TGTGCCAGCAGCTCAGGGACTAGCGAGGCCTTTACGCAGTATTTT
TRBJ2-1,TRBV6-6,TRBD1,.,CASTADRVYNEQFF,TGTGCCAGCACCGCGGACAGGGTGTACAATGAGCAGTTCTTC
TRBJ1-2,TRBV23-1,TRBD1,.,CASSPSDRGHLGYTF,TGCGCCAGCAGTCCCTCCGACAGGGGGCATCTTGGCTACACCTTC
TRBJ1-6,TRBV2,TRBD1,.,CASSARQGSSYNSPLHF,TGTGCCAGCAGTGCCCGACAGGGGAGCTCCTATAATTCACCCCTCCACTTT
TRBJ1-1,TRBV21-1,.,.,CASSSHRPGQGRCTEAFF,TGTGCCAGCAGCAGCCACCGTCCCGGACAGGGGAGGTGCACTGAAGCTTTCTTT
TRBJ1-3,TRBV5-1,.,.,CASSLAGTTGNTIYF,TGCGCCAGCAGCTTGGCTGGGACCACCGGAAACACCATATATTTT
TRBJ2-2,TRBV19,.,.,CASISWGGTGELFF,TGTGCCAGTATTAGCTGGGGAGGTACCGGGGAGCTGTTTTTT
TRBJ1-5,TRBV6-5,.,.,CASSNDYSNQPQHF,TGTGCCAGCAGCAACGATTATAGCAATCAGCCCCAGCATTTT
TRBJ1-2,TRBV5-3,.,.,CARSLGRFDGYTF,TGTGCCAGAAGCTTGGGCAGGTTTGATGGCTACACCTTC
TRBJ1-6,TRBV5-4,.,.,CASSSGAGMGNSPLHF,TGTGCCAGCAGCTCCGGGGCGGGGATGGGGAATTCACCCCTCCACTTT
TRBJ2-2,TRBV18,.,.,CASSPGTPLRELFF,TGTGCCAGCTCACCCGGGACTCCTCTTAGAGAGCTGTTTTTT